The sequence of this T cell receptor beta chain was determined in a study of blood T cell repertoires in COVID-19. Across the study: Spain, Italy and the United States supplied samples that represented acute and convalescent COVID-19. Sample material is recorded as cDNA or gDNA derived from T cells, B-cell-depleted T cells, or PBMCs.

The CDR3 totals 12 residues. CDR1 is MRHNA and CDR2 is SNTAGT in the germline V gene. Trimming shortened V by 6 bases and J by 0 bases, and 4 bases separated the two germline ends. Authors' methods: The authors estimated nucleated cell counts from reference gene primer amplification. The data were produced by immunoSEQ multiplex PCR, yet TCRdb's version contains in-frame clones alone and is incomplete. The DNA gave D and trimming, while V, J and clone size come from that table. The data show about 360,000 clones, with around 84% seen just once and under 3% held by the top ten. The chain combines TRBV6-4 with TRBJ2-3, with unresolved D. This sequence originates from a human donor in a cohort sampled during active COVID-19. The sample comprised peripheral blood. CDR3 amino acids: CASSPSTDTQYF. The CDR3 region has the DNA TGTGCCAGCAGCCCTAGCACAGATACGCAGTATTTT.